Described below is a single TCR beta chain sequence and its context. Its specificity is unknown. These data originate in a study of cytomegalovirus exposure and HLA in healthy donors. V trimming: 6 bases; J trimming: 2 bases; junction bases outside the gene matches: 7. Germline V gene lookup returns CDR1 SEHNR and CDR2 FQNEAQ (reference sequence). The CDR3 runs to 16 residues. Study-level points and caveats: Whilst most TCR sequences proved rare, a subset of public TCRs occurred across many donors. There were some V segments, including TRBV6-2 and TRBV6-3, excluded as indistinguishable.

60 Vbeta and 13 Jbeta primers were used in PCR. Sequencing used immunoSEQ multiplex PCR; TCRdb keeps in-frame clones, though not all of them. The profile shows about 87,000 clones, approximately 74% of them singletons. Sequencing was done on a sample of PBMCs. The sequence was obtained from a man aged 30 to 39 in good health and CMV-seropositive. The chain carries TRBV7-9 and TRBJ1-3, with 10 bases fitting TRBD1. The CDR3 spells CASRPSGTGAGNTIYF. Written as DNA, the CDR3 is TGTGCCAGCAGACCATCCGGGACAGGGGCTGGAAACACCATATATTTT.